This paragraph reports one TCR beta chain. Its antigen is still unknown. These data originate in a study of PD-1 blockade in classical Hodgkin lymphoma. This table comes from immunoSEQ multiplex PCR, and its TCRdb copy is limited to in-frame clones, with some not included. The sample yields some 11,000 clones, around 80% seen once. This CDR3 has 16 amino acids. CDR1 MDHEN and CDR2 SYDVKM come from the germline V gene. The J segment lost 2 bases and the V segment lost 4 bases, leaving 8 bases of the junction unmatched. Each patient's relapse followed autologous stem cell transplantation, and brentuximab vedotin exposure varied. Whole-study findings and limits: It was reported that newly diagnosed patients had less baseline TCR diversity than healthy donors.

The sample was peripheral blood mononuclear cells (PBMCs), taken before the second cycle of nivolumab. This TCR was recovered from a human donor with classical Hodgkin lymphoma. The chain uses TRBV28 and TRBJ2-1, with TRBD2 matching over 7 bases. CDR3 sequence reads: CASSSGGGATYNEQFF. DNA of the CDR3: TGTGCCAGCAGTTCGGGAGGCGGGGCAACCTACAATGAGCAGTTCTTC.